The present TCR beta chain was sequenced within a study of T cell responses to AZD1222 COVID-19 vaccine. Study-wide background: Pooling covered second doses at about 4 or about 12 weeks.

Data came from immunoSEQ multiplex PCR; TCRdb stores just in-frame clones and leaves some out. The sample shows about 99,000 clones, 91% of them seen only once. Overall study results and limits: Reportedly, nearly half of unique spike TCRs recognized epitopes outside B.1.351/B.1.1.7 mutations. Two doses of AZD1222 preceded a rise in Spike-specific TCR breadth and depth.

A note on this clone: As yet, its antigen is unknown.

This CDR3 region has 16 residues. CDR1 and CDR2 from the germline V gene are SGHRS and YFSETQ. V gene TRBV5-1 combines with J gene TRBJ2-2; TRBD2 aligns across 9 bases. The sequences come from peripheral blood, collected on day 0 of AZD1222 vaccination. The clonotype comes from an adult in good health. The CDR3 nucleotides are TGCGCAAGGCTGAGGGCGGGAGGGCCGGTAGCCGGGGAGCTGTTTTTT. Its translation is CARLRAGGPVAGELFF. Complete variable domain (other parts from reference TRBV5-1 and TRBJ2-2): KAGVTQTPRYLIKTRGQQVTLSCSPISGHRSVSWYQQTPGQGLQFLFEYFSETQRNKGNFPGRFSGRQFSNSRSEMNVSTLELGDSALYLCARLRAGGPVAGELFFGEGSRLTVL.